The 18 T cell receptor beta chains below come from one sample, sequenced in a study of T cells after posttransplantation cyclophosphamide. A marrow graft followed busulfan-fludarabine conditioning, with cyclophosphamide on days +3 and +4. Clones were sequenced by immunoSEQ multiplex PCR, and TCRdb holds only the in-frame ones, with some missing. Of 9,500 to 14,000 clones listed, 90% to 95% are singletons. The sample here was PBMCs, taken after allogeneic stem cell transplant with posttransplant cyclophosphamide. The source of these receptors is a female patient aged 30-39 years who received an allogeneic stem cell transplant from an unrelated donor, was CMV-positive, and had no GVHD. Some of the T cells may derive from the graft donor.

The chain has TRBV9 and TRBJ2-3; TRBD1 might be the D (6 bases). Trimming left V 3 bases short and J 1 base short, with 18 bases between. CDR3 length: 17 residues. Germline assignment: CDR1 SGDLS and CDR2 YYNGEE. CDR3 protein: CASSALFSGTRTDTQYF. DNA of the CDR3: TGTGCCAGCAGCGCACTCTTCTCGGGGACACGCACAGATACGCAGTATTTT.

The gene calls are TRBV7-2 and TRBJ2-7; 7 bases agree with TRBD1. This CDR3 region has 13 residues. Germline V lookup: CDR1 SGHTA, CDR2 FQGNSA. J gave up 6 bases and V 4 bases, and 6 bases lay outside the gene matches. CDR3 nucleotide sequence: TGTGCCAGCAGCTGGAACAGGGGCCGCGAGCAGTACTTC. This codes for CASSWNRGREQYF.

The CDR3 is CASSQVGKAGLFYNEQFF. The CDR3, as DNA: TGCGCCAGCAGCCAAGTGGGCAAAGCGGGGCTCTTTTACAATGAGCAGTTCTTC. The chain employs TRBV4-1 and TRBJ2-1; 7 bases map to TRBD2. Germline assignment: CDR1 MGHRA and CDR2 YSYEKL. This CDR3 has 18 amino acids. V lost 1 base to trimming and J lost 4 bases; unmatched junction nucleotides: 13.

The V gene is TRBV5-1, the J gene TRBJ1-5; D possibly corresponds to TRBD1 (6 bases). This CDR3 has 13 amino acids. Between the trimmed V and J ends, which lost 0 bases and 7 bases, there was a span of 8 bases. Germline assignment: CDR1 SGHRS and CDR2 YFSETQ. The CDR3 region has the DNA TGCGCCAGCAGCTTGGTCAGGGGCCAGCCCCAGCATTTT. Translation: CASSLVRGQPQHF.

The CDR3 DNA sequence: TGTGCCAGCTCACCACCGGTTACAGAAAATGAGCAGTTCTTC. Protein product: CASSPPVTENEQFF. The chain employs TRBV18 and TRBJ2-1; D call uncertain. In germline, CDR1 is KGHSH, CDR2 LQKENI. The V end lost 0 bases, the J end lost 7 bases, and 10 bases lay between the germline ends. This CDR3 region has 14 residues.

The rearrangement joins TRBV6-5 to TRBJ2-7; tentatively, D is TRBD1 (5 bases). Trimming shortened V by 6 bases and J by 5 bases, and 17 bases separated the two germline ends. Germline V gives CDR1 MNHEY, CDR2 SVGAGI. This CDR3 has 14 amino acids. CDR3 DNA sequence: TGTGCCAGCAGGGGATCAGGGCGCCAGAACGAGCAGTACTTC. Residues: CASRGSGRQNEQYF.

V gene TRBV11-1 combines with J gene TRBJ1-6, with D possibly TRBD1 on 5 matching bases. Per germline, CDR1 SGHAT and CDR2 FQDESV (reference sequence). The CDR3 is 16 amino acids. V was cut by 3 bases and J by 9 bases, with 18 bases left in between. This CDR3 reads CASSFPTGGGSSPLHF. The DNA for the CDR3 is TGTGCCAGCAGCTTCCCCACGGGGGGAGGCAGTTCACCCCTCCACTTT.

The V and J genes are TRBV6-1 and TRBJ2-1; 10 positions match TRBD2. The trim removed 5 bases at V and 4 bases at J, leaving 2 bases unmatched. The CDR3 has 14 amino acids. The germline CDR1 and CDR2 sequences are MNHNS and SASEGT. Here the CDR3 reads CASSPGLAYNEQFF. CDR3 bases: TGTGCCAGCAGTCCGGGACTAGCGTACAATGAGCAGTTCTTC.

The chain recombines TRBV6-5 with TRBJ2-7, with TRBD2 matching 7 bases. Looked up from germline, CDR1 is MNHEY and CDR2 is SVGAGI. This CDR3 contains 14 residues. J lost 3 bases, V lost 2 bases, and 4 bases had no gene match. The DNA of the CDR3 is TGTGCCAGCAGTTACCGGGAGCGGGACTACGAGCAGTACTTC. Translating gives CASSYRERDYEQYF.

CDR3 region: CASSPDLGDGYTF. CDR3 sequence (DNA): TGTGCCAGCTCACCCGACCTAGGGGATGGCTACACCTTC. The J gene is TRBJ1-2, the V gene TRBV18; D is possibly TRBD1 (5 bases). V was clipped by 3 bases and J by 6 bases, with 11 bases between them. This CDR3 contains 13 residues. Germline CDR1 reads KGHSH; CDR2 reads LQKENI.

The chain couples TRBV29-1 to TRBJ1-2; TRBD1 matches at 10 bases. The CDR3 spans 12 residues. The germline V gene encodes CDR1 SQVTM and CDR2 ANQGSEA. Germline trimming cut 4 bases from V and 8 bases from J; bases unmatched to any gene: 4. The CDR3 nucleotides read TGCAGCGTTGGACAGGGGGCGAGAGGCTACACCTTC. Translating it yields CSVGQGARGYTF.

The CDR3 bases are TGCGCCAGCAGCTTGGCCGGCAATGAGCAGTTCTTC. Residues: CASSLAGNEQFF. The rearrangement joins TRBV5-1 to TRBJ2-1; unclear D gene. Trimming left V 0 bases short and J 6 bases short, with 4 bases between. Germline assignment: CDR1 SGHRS and CDR2 YFSETQ. The CDR3 spans 12 residues.

This clone was seen once. This chain links TRBV27 with TRBJ2-7; D gene uncertain. From germline, CDR1 is MNHEY and CDR2 SMNVEV (reference sequence). Trimming pared 6 bases from V and 9 bases from J, leaving 15 bases between. The CDR3 has 12 amino acids. CDR3 coding DNA: TGTGCCAGCAGCCGCAGTGGGTCGGGGCAGTACTTC. Its protein is CASSRSGSGQYF.

The table lists this clone with a count of one. V gene TRBV2 combines with J gene TRBJ2-2; TRBD1 is a possible D gene (5 bases). Germline values: CDR1 SNHLY, CDR2 FYNNEI. The CDR3 covers 19 residues. V gave up 6 bases and J gave up 5 bases, with 28 bases separating them. The CDR3 sequence: CASRRGIREFRVWTGELFF. The CDR3 bases are TGTGCCAGCAGAAGGGGAATACGTGAGTTCAGGGTCTGGACCGGGGAGCTGTTTTTT. The whole variable domain, filled in from reference TRBV2 and TRBJ2-2, reads EPEVTQTPSHQVTQMGQEVILRCVPISNHLYFYWYRQILGQKVEFLVSFYNNEISEKSEIFDDQFSVERPDGSNFTLKIRSTKLEDSAMYFCASRRGIREFRVWTGELFFGEGSRLTVL.

The V gene is TRBV7-6, the J gene TRBJ1-6, with a weak D call TRBD1 (6 bases). In germline, CDR1 is SGHVS, CDR2 FNYEAQ. V gave up 1 base and J gave up 10 bases, with 11 bases separating them. The CDR3 contains 14 residues. CDR3 coding DNA: TGTGCCAGCAGCTTAGGGGGGCTAGGCTCACCCCTCCACTTT. Amino acids: CASSLGGLGSPLHF. The full variable domain, completed using reference TRBV7-6 and TRBJ1-6, is GAGVSQSPRYKVTKRGQDVALRCDPISGHVSLYWYRQALGQGPEFLTYFNYEAQQDKSGLPNDRFSAERPEGSISTLTIQRTEQRDSAMYRCASSLGGLGSPLHFGNGTRLTVT.

This rearrangement joins TRBV28 to TRBJ1-6; D might be TRBD1 (6 bases). Germline loops: CDR1 MDHEN, CDR2 SYDVKM. The CDR3 is 16 residues long. Deletions cut 4 bases from V and 10 bases from J, with 20 bases between. This chain's CDR3 is CASSSRGKRGNSPLHF. The CDR3 DNA is TGTGCCAGCAGTTCCAGGGGAAAAAGGGGGAACTCACCCCTCCACTTT.

The chain uses TRBV28 and TRBJ1-6, with D tentatively TRBD1 (5 bases). Germline CDR1 reads MDHEN; CDR2 reads SYDVKM. The CDR3 runs 18 residues. The V end was cut by 6 bases, the J end by 1 base, with 19 bases between. The CDR3: CASSPRPGMGSYNSPLHF. CDR3 nucleotide sequence: TGTGCCAGCAGCCCACGCCCAGGGATGGGGTCCTATAATTCACCCCTCCACTTT.

The rearrangement uses TRBV6-6 and TRBJ1-2; no clear D gene. The CDR3 is 10 amino acids. Per the germline V gene, CDR1 is MNHNY and CDR2 is SVGAGI (reference sequence). V was clipped by 4 bases and J by 6 bases, with 3 bases between them. The CDR3 protein is CASSFDGYTF. In DNA form, the CDR3 reads TGTGCCAGCAGTTTCGATGGCTACACCTTC.